Sequencing of this T cell receptor (beta chain) was carried out in a study of tumor-infiltrating lymphocytes in oesophageal squamous cell carcinoma. Germline CDR1 and CDR2: SGHAT and FQNNGV. J gave up 12 bases and V 2 bases, and 16 bases lay outside the gene matches. CDR3 length equals 16 residues. TCRdb re-called the PCR reads through MiXCR, storing one row per CDR3 protein. The profile covers more than 15,000 distinct CDR3 sequences, with roughly 50% appearing a single time and about 44% taken by the ten largest. The sample was normal esophageal tissue next to the tumor. The chain recombines TRBV11-2 with TRBJ2-7; 10 bases map to TRBD2. The receptor comes from a female donor with esophageal squamous cell carcinoma. In DNA, the CDR3 is TGTGCCAGCAGCTTAAGGGATTCTAGCGGGGGCGCCGTTTTGTACTTC. Its translation: CASSLRDSSGGAVLYF.